Each of the 11 T cell receptor beta chains below was sequenced from the same sample in a study of T cell clusters in autoimmune cytopenias (dated by TCRdb to between 2018 and 2021). These reads were obtained on an Illumina MiSeq. Multiplex PCR with a touch-down protocol amplified TRB rearrangements, with the TRB-A and TRB-B primer pools combined in a single tube. After the reads were reprocessed by TCRdb, one entry was made per CDR3 protein sequence, with no DNA. This sample's clone table shows about 6,600 distinct CDR3 sequences. The ten biggest clones cover approximately 5% of the sample. Each sample's TRB amplification started from roughly 240 ng of peripheral blood genomic DNA, which corresponds to 35,000 to 40,000 genome equivalents. Sample: peripheral blood. All receptors come from a human donor with an autoimmune cytopenia or autoimmune hepatitis (not recorded which).

The rearrangement joins TRBV15 to TRBJ2-7; TCRdb selects TRBD1, and the lack of DNA leaves this call unchecked. This CDR3 is 16 amino acids long. The V gene's germline CDR1 is LNHNV and CDR2 YYDKDF (reference sequence). CDR3 region: CATSRDRGAGNYEQYF.

Judged by frequency, this clonotype is medium-sized. The chain recombines TRBV5-5 with TRBJ2-3; the D call of TRBD2 rests on TCRdb alone, since no DNA is present to check it. There are 16 residues in the CDR3. The germline gives CDR1 SGHKS, CDR2 YYEKEE (reference sequence). Here the CDR3 reads CASSLFRTTGTDTQYF.

The V gene is TRBV14, the J gene TRBJ1-6; the TCRdb call, TRBD1, lacks DNA for checking. The CDR3 length is 17 residues. CDR1 and CDR2 from the germline V gene are SGHDN and FVKESK. The CDR3 sequence: CASSQDVWGQGNSPLHF.

The chain is built from TRBV6-1 and TRBJ1-1; TCRdb returns TRBD1, unconfirmable since there is no DNA. The CDR3 contains 14 residues. The germline CDR1 and CDR2 sequences are MNHNS and SASEGT. This chain's CDR3 is CASSIKGVNTEAFF.

This rearrangement joins TRBV2 to TRBJ1-5. CDR1 and CDR2 (germline): SNHLY, FYNNEI. The CDR3 covers 14 residues. CDR3 protein: CASREENSPQPQHF.

This clonotype is called medium-sized based on its frequency. The rearrangement joins TRBV27 to TRBJ2-7. The CDR3 has 13 residues. The V gene's germline CDR1 is MNHEY and CDR2 SMNVEV (reference sequence). This CDR3 is CASSFELPYEQYF.

According to its frequency, this clonotype is medium-sized. V usage is TRBV30 and J usage is TRBJ1-5. Germline V gene sequence: CDR1 GTSNPN, CDR2 SVGIG (reference sequence). The CDR3 consists of 11 residues. CDR3 region: CAWSVGQPQHF.

The V and J genes are TRBV28 and TRBJ2-5; no DNA is available, so the TRBD2 call from TCRdb remains unchecked. Germline V gene sequence: CDR1 MDHEN, CDR2 SYDVKM. The CDR3 runs to 17 residues. This CDR3 is CASSLYLPAGDQETQYF.

By frequency, this clonotype is medium-sized (0.01 to 0.1%). This rearrangement joins TRBV18 to TRBJ1-6; TCRdb reports TRBD1, a call that lacks DNA to check it against. Germline V gene data show CDR1 as KGHSH and CDR2 as LQKENI. The CDR3 contains 20 residues. CDR3 residues: CASSSAWGLKGSSYNSPLHF.

The chain employs TRBV5-1 and TRBJ1-1; no DNA is available, so the TRBD1 call from TCRdb remains unchecked. The CDR3 runs to 17 residues. Per germline, CDR1 SGHRS and CDR2 YFSETQ. Here the CDR3 reads CASSFQGQGMSGTEAFF.

In terms of frequency, this clonotype is medium-sized. The rearrangement links TRBV27 to TRBJ1-5; as DNA is missing, the TRBD1 call by TCRdb cannot be tested. The CDR3 totals 16 residues. CDR1 and CDR2 (germline): MNHEY, SMNVEV (reference sequence). The CDR3 reads CASSLSGTGTGQPQHF.